The 16 T cell receptor beta chains reported below all come from one sample, sequenced in a study of blood T cells in healthy people across ages (dated by TCRdb to about 2015). Libraries came from 5' RACE. Sequenced on an Illumina HiSeq 2500. A second roughly 7 to 12 cycle PCR used a sample-barcoded 5' primer and a J-beta primer mix. The raw public reads went through TCRdb reprocessing: fastp at Q25, MiXCR clone calling, in-frame beta chains kept. Here each entry gathers all rows of one CDR3 protein and keeps the most common genes and DNA. This sample gives about 1.4 million distinct CDR3 sequences in total; almost 60% of them show up just once. The ten largest clonotypes hold 6.5% to 8% of the sample. The sequencing sample was made of blood. Receptors originate from a man between 18 and 35 years old in good health.

This clonotype was detected a few times. A much larger clone lies a single base off, so this may be a read error. The chain has TRBV20-1 and TRBJ2-1; unclear D gene. The J call could be wrong; TRBJ2-7 is a better fit for the DNA end. Germline values: CDR1 DFQATT, CDR2 SNEGSKA (reference sequence). This CDR3 is 12 amino acids long. CDR3 DNA sequence: TGCAGTGCATCGAGCTCCTACAATGAGCAGTACTTC. It translates to CSASSSYNEQYF.

This chain connects TRBV20-1 to TRBJ2-3; TRBD2 matches at 8 bases. From germline, CDR1 is DFQATT and CDR2 SNEGSKA (reference sequence). The CDR3 totals 16 residues. V lost 1 base to trimming and J lost 2 bases; unmatched junction nucleotides: 8. The CDR3, as DNA: TGCAGTGCTAGAGGGCAAAGCGGGGGAGCCACAGATACGCAGTATTTT. This gives the protein CSARGQSGGATDTQYF.

The chain joins TRBV12-3 or TRBV12-4 to TRBJ2-1; TRBD1 aligns across 8 bases. V dropped 1 base and J dropped 4; count of bases not matched to a gene: 6. CDR3 length equals 16 residues. The CDR3 bases are TGTGCCAGCAGTTTAGTAACAGGGGGGCTTTACAATGAGCAGTTCTTC. It is translated as CASSLVTGGLYNEQFF.

Concerning this clonotype: At one of its ends the junction is not consistent with the germline gene, which may arise from a read error. The chain couples TRBV4-1 to TRBJ2-1; perhaps TRBD1 as D (6 bases). In germline, CDR1 is MGHRA, CDR2 YSYEKL. The CDR3 loop spans 13 amino acids. The CDR3 sequence is CASSPPGDNEQFF. In DNA, the CDR3 is TGTGCCAGCAGCCCTCCAGGGGACAATGAGCAGTTCTTC.

The gene calls are TRBV20-1 and TRBJ2-7; D may be TRBD1 (6 bases). There are 13 residues in the CDR3. The germline CDR1 and CDR2 sequences are DFQATT and SNEGSKA (reference sequence). Trimming cost V 5 bases and J 4 bases, with 15 bases left between them. CDR3 region: CSAQQGLLYEQYF. The DNA for the CDR3 is TGCAGTGCTCAACAGGGTCTTCTGTACGAGCAGTACTTC.

The V gene is TRBV29-1, the J gene TRBJ2-1; 9 positions agree with TRBD2. J lost 3 bases, V lost 7 bases, and 7 bases had no gene match. The germline gives CDR1 SQVTM, CDR2 ANQGSEA. This CDR3 comprises 14 residues. CDR3 DNA: TGCAGCGCTACTAAGCGGGGGGACTACAATGAGCAGTTCTTC. This sequence encodes CSATKRGDYNEQFF.

J is TRBJ1-1 and V is TRBV4-1; 10 nucleotides match TRBD1. Germline loops: CDR1 MGHRA, CDR2 YSYEKL. V shed 1 base and J 9 bases; nucleotides not matched to a gene: 5. This CDR3 is built from 14 residues. CDR3 sequence (DNA): TGCGCCAGCAGCCAAGGGACAGGGGGATCACAAGCTTTCTTT. Residues: CASSQGTGGSQAFF.

This clonotype appeared a single time. The rearrangement uses TRBV29-1 and TRBJ2-5; D is possibly TRBD1 or TRBD2 (5 bases each). The DNA matches TRBJ2-7 better at its end, which makes the J call doubtful. CDR1 is SQVTM, CDR2 ANQGSEA, per germline. The CDR3 contains 13 residues. The CDR3 region is CSAEGTVGDEQYF. The CDR3 DNA reads as TGCAGCGCCGAAGGGACGGTGGGCGACGAGCAGTACTTC.

The gene calls are TRBV29-1 and TRBJ2-7; D call uncertain. The CDR3 is made up of 16 amino acids. In germline, CDR1 is SQVTM, CDR2 ANQGSEA. V lost 3 bases and J lost 7, with 25 bases in between. CDR3 sequence reads: CSVEGGRLSSYNEQYF. The CDR3 nucleotides are TGCAGCGTTGAGGGCGGCAGGCTCAGCTCCTACAATGAGCAGTACTTC.

The sample holds a few counts of this clonotype. With a much larger clone just one base away, this may be a read error. The rearrangement joins TRBV6-5 to TRBJ2-1, with D perhaps matching TRBD1 (5 bases). The CDR3 is 14 residues long. The germline V and J ends were trimmed by 5 bases and 6 bases, with 14 bases remaining between them. Germline V gene sequence: CDR1 MNHEY, CDR2 SVGAGI. CDR3 bases: TGTGCCAGCAGTGCCGACAGCTGGGGCAATGAGCAGTTCTTC. It is translated as CASSADSWGNEQFF.

This clonotype was observed a handful of times. The chain combines TRBV7-2 with TRBJ2-1, with no clear D. The CDR3 runs to 13 residues. The germline CDR1 and CDR2 sequences are SGHTA and FQGNSA. Trimming removed 0 bases from V and 9 bases from J, with 9 bases in between. The CDR3 nucleotides read TGTGCCAGCAGCTTAGCGCCTGTGAGTGAGCAGTTCTTC. This encodes CASSLAPVSEQFF.

The chain employs TRBV4-2 and TRBJ1-2; D is unresolved. The V end lost 3 bases, the J end lost 0 bases, and 11 bases lay between the germline ends. In germline, CDR1 is LGHNA, CDR2 YNFKEQ. The CDR3 runs to 15 residues. Here the CDR3 reads CASSQEQAANYGYTF. The DNA of the CDR3 is TGTGCCAGCAGCCAGGAACAAGCGGCTAACTATGGCTACACCTTC.

The V gene is TRBV4-2, the J gene TRBJ2-5, with 8 bases aligning to TRBD2. V lost 1 base and J lost 1; bases outside the gene matches: 8. CDR1 and CDR2 (germline): LGHNA, YNFKEQ. This CDR3 has 17 amino acids. Written as DNA, the CDR3 is TGTGCCAGCAGCCAAGTCCGAGCGGGGGCCAGCCAAGAGACCCAGTACTTC. Translating gives CASSQVRAGASQETQYF.

The chain is built from TRBV6-5 and TRBJ2-7; the match to TRBD2 covers 8 bases. The CDR3 spans 15 residues. Germline CDR1 reads MNHEY; CDR2 reads SVGAGI. V was clipped by 2 bases and J by 4 bases; unmatched bases: 7. The CDR3 protein is CASSYVSGSSYEQYF. The CDR3 nucleotides read TGTGCCAGCAGTTACGTCAGCGGGAGTTCGTACGAGCAGTACTTC.

The V call is TRBV12-3 or TRBV12-4, the J call TRBJ2-1; D could derive from TRBD1 or TRBD2 (5 bases each). The germline V and J ends were trimmed by 6 bases and 5 bases, with 23 bases remaining between them. The CDR3 spans 17 residues. The CDR3: CASSDPPGTLKDNEQFF. The CDR3 DNA is TGTGCCAGCAGCGACCCCCCCGGGACCCTAAAAGACAATGAGCAGTTCTTC.

The gene calls are TRBV27 and TRBJ2-7; the match to TRBD1 covers 12 bases. V was clipped by 6 bases and J by 2 bases; unmatched bases: 2. The CDR3 sequence is 14 residues long. CDR1 is MNHEY, CDR2 SMNVEV, per germline (reference sequence). The CDR3 region has the DNA TGTGCCAGCAGGGGGACAGGGGGCCCCTACGAGCAGTACTTC. Its translation: CASRGTGGPYEQYF.